These T cell receptor beta chains were read from a single sample in a study of shared clonotypes between healthy human individuals. Data came from immunoSEQ multiplex PCR; TCRdb stores just in-frame clones and leaves some out. The sample has about 2.1 million clones; 93% are singletons. The sample taken for sequencing was naive CD8+ T cells from PBMCs. Receptor source: a man younger than 35 in good health. Some clones in this sample may be carry-over from other donors' samples. Each CDR3 is given with its conserved first and last residue. Fields, in order: CDR3 length, clone size, J gene, V gene, CDR3 protein. Size values are once, few and many counts, or a class for expanded clones, and some rows have none.

11 | - | TRBJ1-1 | TRBV12-5 | CASGLNTEAFF
18 | - | TRBJ2-2 | TRBV21-1 | CASSKLGQGAGDTGELFF
14 | - | TRBJ2-7 | TRBV7-2 | CASSPVGGAYEQYF
13 | - | TRBJ2-2 | TRBV9 | CASSAGTAGELFF
15 | - | TRBJ1-1 | TRBV6-6 | CASSRGQGMNTEAFF
16 | - | TRBJ1-1 | TRBV10-3 | CAIKKHRADMNTEAFF
17 | - | TRBJ2-7 | TRBV5-4 | CASSSPGQVFALNEQYF
16 | - | TRBJ2-3 | TRBV6-6 | CASSYSGGRSTDTQYF
15 | - | TRBJ2-7 | TRBV6-1 | CASSEERQLSYEQYF
15 | - | TRBJ2-7 | TRBV7-2 | CASSSRDAHTNEQYF
14 | - | TRBJ2-1 | TRBV4-1 | CASSDGTGYNEQFF
16 | - | TRBJ2-1 | TRBV7-9 | CASSPRTSGKNNEQFF
16 | once | TRBJ2-6 | TRBV27 | CASSSRQGLGANVLTF
15 | - | TRBJ1-5 | TRBV7-2 | CASSLVSGTNQPQHF
15 | - | TRBJ2-7 | TRBV4-1 | CASSQPGTSFHEQYF
21 | - | TRBJ2-1 | TRBV6-9 | CASSYPLNSPRNPGSCNEQFF
12 | - | TRBJ2-1 | TRBV7-9 | CASSPPWNEQFF
16 | - | TRBJ2-1 | TRBV7-9 | CASSSKRERFYNEQFF
13 | once | TRBJ2-7 | TRBV7-6 | CASSFGRSYEQYF
15 | - | TRBJ2-3 | TRBV7-3 | CASSLTSGSTDTQYF
16 | - | TRBJ2-6 | TRBV27 | CASSLGSGGGANVLTF
15 | - | TRBJ1-1 | TRBV7-3 | CASSYQTGGHTEAFF
14 | - | TRBJ2-7 | TRBV9 | CASSVEGQGLEQYF
14 | - | TRBJ2-5 | TRBV7-7 | CASSLGPFEETQYF
17 | - | TRBJ2-6 | TRBV5-1 | CASSLGRIYSGANVLTF